This TCR beta chain was profiled in a study of T cell responses to AZD1222 COVID-19 vaccine. The trim removed 8 bases at V and 2 bases at J, leaving 8 bases unmatched. Germline CDR1 reads WNHNN; CDR2 reads SYGVQD (reference sequence). CDR3 length: 14 amino acids. Produced via immunoSEQ multiplex PCR; TCRdb's table is partial and in-frame only. This table holds tens of thousands of clones, around 91% found once. The V gene is TRBV10-1, the J gene TRBJ1-1, with 7 bases matching TRBD1. The sample consisted of peripheral blood, taken on day 0 of MenACWY control vaccination. The source is an adult in good health. This chain's CDR3 is CASSKGQLNTEAFF. In DNA, the CDR3 is TGCGCCAGCTCGAAGGGACAGCTAAACACTGAAGCTTTCTTT.